This T cell receptor beta chain was profiled in a study of blood T cell repertoires in COVID-19. Generated by immunoSEQ multiplex PCR, the TCRdb table keeps only in-frame clones and is missing some. The table includes 180,000 or so clones, 70% to 90% detected once. Input material: peripheral blood. The source is a man between 18 and 29 years old with acute or convalescent COVID-19.

The CDR3 nucleotides are TGTGCCAGTAAGTTAAAGACAGGAGCTAATCAGCCCCAGCATTTT. Amino acids: CASKLKTGANQPQHF. This chain connects TRBV19 to TRBJ1-5; tentative D call: TRBD1 (6 bases). The CDR3 has 15 residues. Germline V gene data show CDR1 as LNHDA and CDR2 as SQIVND (reference sequence). The V end was cut by 7 bases, the J end by 4 bases, with 17 bases between.